The TCR beta chain under discussion was sequenced for a study of OX40 agonist ivuxolimab in advanced cancers. Background for the entire study: Ivuxolimab was an agonistic, fully human IgG2 monoclonal antibody directed against OX40 (CD134), a costimulatory receptor. Intravenous ivuxolimab was administered to patients every 2 weeks at six dose levels: 0.01, 0.1, 0.3, 1.5, 3 and 10 mg/kg. Of the 50 to 55 dose-escalation patients, hepatocellular carcinoma was present in approximately 20, melanoma in around 15, renal cell carcinoma in 9 and head and neck cancer in 9. A male proportion of roughly 80% and a mean age of 60 years, ranging from about 20 to 85, were recorded for the dose-escalation cohort. Patients were allowed to have had prior anti-PD-1, anti-PD-L1 or anti-CTLA-4 therapy, and 30% to 40% of the dose-escalation patients had been treated with checkpoint inhibitors. Three dose-escalation patients achieved partial responses, one with hepatocellular carcinoma and two with cutaneous melanoma. The point of sequencing TCRbeta in the periphery was to test whether ivuxolimab changed TCR sequence diversity and drove clonal T-cell expansion. The paper covers the monotherapy dose-escalation part of the phase I ivuxolimab trial, which included N of about 50 patients. On the study overall, not on this receptor specifically: Low levels of normalized T-cell clonal expansion were also seen in some nonresponding patients. After ivuxolimab, more expanded clones were found on average in CD8+ T cells than in CD4+ T cells. Which antigens the clonally expanded peripheral T cells were specific for was not determined. Partial responders in the 0.1-3.0 mg/kg groups had among the lowest normalized peripheral clonal expansion, especially among CD8+ T cells. At doses from 0.1 to 3.0 mg/kg, clonal expansion was seen in both CD4+ and CD8+ blood T cells between baseline and week 6.

Genomic DNA was extracted from sorted cells for sequencing of the TCRbeta CDR3 region. The immunoSEQ Assay was used for sequencing of TCRbeta CDR3 regions. In its TCRdb copy, this immuneACCESS table keeps in-frame sequences only and misses some clones. Where compared with another copy, unresolved V genes explain less than half of these, and the others have no known cause. The sample table records 74,000 or so clones; 90% of these occur just once. The ten top clones hold more than 1.5% of the sample. On this clone itself: What antigen it recognizes has not been identified. It has no much larger one-base neighbor in the sample; base qualities were not kept.

Its CDR3 holds 18 amino acids, cysteine through phenylalanine. CDR3 DNA is the only sequence kept; it has 54 bases, read in frame from the first base. From the germline V gene, CDR1 is LGHNA and CDR2 is YNFKEQ. A distance of 23 bases separates the germline ends of V and J, which lose 5 bases and 1 base respectively. The trial excluded patients who had a history of autoimmune disease or were on systemic immunosuppression. Peripheral blood for TCR sequencing was drawn from every dose cohort at baseline, at cycle 4 day 1 and at cycle 7 day 1. Samples came from an open-label, multicenter, first-in-human phase I dose-escalation trial of ivuxolimab. The trial enrolled adults with locally advanced or metastatic head and neck squamous cell, hepatocellular, melanoma or renal cell carcinoma. Before TCR sequencing, CD4+ and CD8+ T cells were separately sorted from peripheral blood.

This sequence was found in an adult with an advanced solid tumor such as melanoma, head and neck, liver or kidney cancer. The sequence joins TRBV4-2 to TRBJ1-1; a confident D gene designation cannot be given. Source: CD4+ or CD8+ T cells sorted from blood, taken in a trial of the OX40 agonist ivuxolimab. The CDR3 has the sequence CASSLMSQVEEPNTEAFF. The nucleotide sequence reads as follows: TGTGCCAGCAGCTTAATGAGTCAGGTCGAGGAACCGAACACTGAAGCTTTCTTT.